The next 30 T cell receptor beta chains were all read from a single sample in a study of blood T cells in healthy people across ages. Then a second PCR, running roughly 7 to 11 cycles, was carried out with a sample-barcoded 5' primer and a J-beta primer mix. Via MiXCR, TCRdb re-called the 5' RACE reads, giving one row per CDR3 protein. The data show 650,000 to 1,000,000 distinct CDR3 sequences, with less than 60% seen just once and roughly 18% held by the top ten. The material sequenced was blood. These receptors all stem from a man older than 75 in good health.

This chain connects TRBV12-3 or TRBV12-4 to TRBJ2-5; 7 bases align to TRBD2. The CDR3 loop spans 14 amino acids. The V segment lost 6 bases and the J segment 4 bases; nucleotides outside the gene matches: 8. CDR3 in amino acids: CASRGTNPGETQYF. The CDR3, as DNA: TGTGCCAGCAGGGGGACTAACCCGGGAGAGACCCAGTACTTC.

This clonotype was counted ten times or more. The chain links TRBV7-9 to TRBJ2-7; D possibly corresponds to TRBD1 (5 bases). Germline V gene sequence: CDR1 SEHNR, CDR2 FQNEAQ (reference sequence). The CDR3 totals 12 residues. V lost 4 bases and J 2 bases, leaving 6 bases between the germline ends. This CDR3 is CASSSTAYEQYF. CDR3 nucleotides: TGTGCCAGCAGCTCGACAGCCTACGAGCAGTACTTC.

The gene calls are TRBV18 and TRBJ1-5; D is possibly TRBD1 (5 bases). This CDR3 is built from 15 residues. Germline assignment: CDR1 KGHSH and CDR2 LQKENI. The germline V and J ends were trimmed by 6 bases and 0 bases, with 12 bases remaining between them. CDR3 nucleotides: TGTGCCAGCTCCCCCGTTACAGGTAGCAATCAGCCCCAGCATTTT. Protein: CASSPVTGSNQPQHF.

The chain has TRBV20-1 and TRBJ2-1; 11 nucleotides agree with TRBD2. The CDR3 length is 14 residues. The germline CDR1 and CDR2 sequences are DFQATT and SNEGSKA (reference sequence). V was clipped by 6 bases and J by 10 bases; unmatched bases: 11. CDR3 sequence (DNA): TGCAGTGCCAGACTAGCGGGACTCTCCTACGAGCAGTTCTTC. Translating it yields CSARLAGLSYEQFF.

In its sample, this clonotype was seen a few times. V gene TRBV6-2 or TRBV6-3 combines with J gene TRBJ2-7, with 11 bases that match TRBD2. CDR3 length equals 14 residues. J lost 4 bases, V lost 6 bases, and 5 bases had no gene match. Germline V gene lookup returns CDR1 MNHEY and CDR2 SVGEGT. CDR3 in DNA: TGTGCCAGCAGACGACTAGCGGGACGATACGAGCAGTACTTC. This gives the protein CASRRLAGRYEQYF.

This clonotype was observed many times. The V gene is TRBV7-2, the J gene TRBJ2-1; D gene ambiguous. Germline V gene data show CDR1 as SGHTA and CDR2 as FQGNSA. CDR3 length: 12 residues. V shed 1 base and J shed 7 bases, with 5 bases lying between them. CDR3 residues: CASSLVKNEQFF. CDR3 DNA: TGTGCCAGCAGCTTAGTAAAAAATGAGCAGTTCTTC.

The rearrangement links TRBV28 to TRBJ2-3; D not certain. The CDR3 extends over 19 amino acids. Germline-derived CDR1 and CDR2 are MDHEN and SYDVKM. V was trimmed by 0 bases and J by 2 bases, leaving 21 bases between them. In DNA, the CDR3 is TGTGCCAGCAGTTTATGGTGGGCAGCGAATACAAACCCCACAGATACGCAGTATTTT. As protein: CASSLWWAANTNPTDTQYF.

CDR3 coding DNA: TGTGCCAGCACGGACAGGACCTCTAACTATGGCTACACCTTC. As protein: CASTDRTSNYGYTF. The gene calls are TRBV7-2 and TRBJ1-2; 7 bases are a match to TRBD1. Germline assignment: CDR1 SGHTA and CDR2 FQGNSA. V dropped 7 bases and J dropped 0; count of bases not matched to a gene: 5. The CDR3 spans 14 residues.

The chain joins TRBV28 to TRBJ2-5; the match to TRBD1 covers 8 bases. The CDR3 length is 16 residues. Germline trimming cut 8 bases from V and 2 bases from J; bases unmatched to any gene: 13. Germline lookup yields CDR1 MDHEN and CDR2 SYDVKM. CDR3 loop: CASENQGAADQETQYF. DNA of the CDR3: TGTGCCAGCGAAAACCAGGGGGCGGCGGATCAAGAGACCCAGTACTTC.

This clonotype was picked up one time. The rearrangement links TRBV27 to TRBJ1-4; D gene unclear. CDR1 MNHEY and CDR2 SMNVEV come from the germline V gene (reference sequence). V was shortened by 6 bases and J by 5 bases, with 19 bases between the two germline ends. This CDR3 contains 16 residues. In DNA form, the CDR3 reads TGTGCCAGCAGACTGTCTTCCAGGTCGACGAATGAAAAACTGTTTTTT. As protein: CASRLSSRSTNEKLFF.

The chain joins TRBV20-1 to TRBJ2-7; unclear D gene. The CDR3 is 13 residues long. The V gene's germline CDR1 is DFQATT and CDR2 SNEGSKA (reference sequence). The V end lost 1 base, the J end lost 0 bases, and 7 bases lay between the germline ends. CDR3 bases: TGCAGTGCTAGAGTAGGGAACTCCTACGAGCAGTACTTC. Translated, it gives CSARVGNSYEQYF.

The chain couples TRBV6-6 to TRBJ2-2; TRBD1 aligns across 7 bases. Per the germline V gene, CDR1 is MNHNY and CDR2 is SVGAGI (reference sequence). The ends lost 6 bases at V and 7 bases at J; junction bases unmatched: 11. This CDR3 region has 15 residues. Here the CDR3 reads CASSLDRVGGGELFF. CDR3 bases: TGTGCCAGCAGCCTCGACAGGGTGGGTGGCGGGGAGCTGTTTTTT.

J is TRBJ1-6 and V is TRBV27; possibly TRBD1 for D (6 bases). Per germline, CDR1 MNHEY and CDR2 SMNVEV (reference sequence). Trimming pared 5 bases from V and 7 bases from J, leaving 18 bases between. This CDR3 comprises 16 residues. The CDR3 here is CASSPNRASGNSPLHF. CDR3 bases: TGTGCCAGCAGTCCAAACAGGGCCTCTGGGAATTCACCCCTCCACTTT.

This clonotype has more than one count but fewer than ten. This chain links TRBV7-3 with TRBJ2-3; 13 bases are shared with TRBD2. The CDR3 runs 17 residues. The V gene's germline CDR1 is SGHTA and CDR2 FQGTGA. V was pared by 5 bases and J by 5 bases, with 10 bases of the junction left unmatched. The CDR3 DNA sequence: TGTGCCAGCAGCCCCCAACTAGCGGGAGGGCCGGGAGATACGCAGTATTTT. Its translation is CASSPQLAGGPGDTQYF.

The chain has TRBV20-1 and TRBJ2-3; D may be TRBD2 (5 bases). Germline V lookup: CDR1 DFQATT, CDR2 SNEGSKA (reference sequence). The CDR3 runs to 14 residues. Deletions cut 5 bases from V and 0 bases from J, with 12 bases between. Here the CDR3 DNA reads TGCAGTGCTGTCAAAGCGGTTAGCACAGATACGCAGTATTTT. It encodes CSAVKAVSTDTQYF.

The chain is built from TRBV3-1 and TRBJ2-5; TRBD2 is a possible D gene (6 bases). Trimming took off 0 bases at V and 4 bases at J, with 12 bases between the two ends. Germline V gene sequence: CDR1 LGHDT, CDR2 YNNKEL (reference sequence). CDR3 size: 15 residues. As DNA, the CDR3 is TGTGCCAGCAGCCAAGACCAGGGACTCGGAGAGACCCAGTACTTC. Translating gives CASSQDQGLGETQYF.

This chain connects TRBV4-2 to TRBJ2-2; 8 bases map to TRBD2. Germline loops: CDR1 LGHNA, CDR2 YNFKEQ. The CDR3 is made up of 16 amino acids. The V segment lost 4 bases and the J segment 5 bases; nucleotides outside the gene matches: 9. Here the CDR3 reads CASSPQRESFTGELFF. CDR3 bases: TGTGCCAGCAGCCCTCAGCGGGAGAGTTTTACCGGGGAGCTGTTTTTT.

The CDR3 is CAISPGMALGTQYF. CDR3 bases: TGTGCCATCAGTCCCGGGATGGCCCTCGGTACGCAGTATTTT. The chain is built from TRBV10-3 and TRBJ2-3; a weak D match, TRBD2 (5 bases). This CDR3 is built from 14 residues. The V gene lost 5 bases and the J gene lost 8 bases, with 17 bases spanning the gap. The germline V gene has CDR1 ENHRY and CDR2 SYGVKD.

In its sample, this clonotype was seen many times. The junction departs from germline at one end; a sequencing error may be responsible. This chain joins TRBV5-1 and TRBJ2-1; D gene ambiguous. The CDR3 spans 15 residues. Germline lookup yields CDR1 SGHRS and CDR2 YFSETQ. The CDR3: CASSLGLSSYNEQFF. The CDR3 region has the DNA TGTGCCAGCAGTTTAGGCCTCAGCTCCTACAATGAGCAGTTCTTC. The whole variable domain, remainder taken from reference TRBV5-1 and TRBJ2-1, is KAGVTQTPRYLIKTRGQQVTLSCSPISGHRSVSWYQQTPGQGLQFLFEYFSETQRNKGNFPGRFSGRQFSNSRSEMNVSTLELGDSALYLCASSLGLSSYNEQFFGPGTRLTVL.

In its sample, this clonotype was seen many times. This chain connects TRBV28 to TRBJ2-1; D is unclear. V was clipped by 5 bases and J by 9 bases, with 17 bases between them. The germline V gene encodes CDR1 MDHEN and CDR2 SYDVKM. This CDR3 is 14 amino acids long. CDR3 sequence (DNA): TGTGCCAGCAGTCCCCAAATTACTTCAGTTGAGCAGTTCTTC. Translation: CASSPQITSVEQFF.

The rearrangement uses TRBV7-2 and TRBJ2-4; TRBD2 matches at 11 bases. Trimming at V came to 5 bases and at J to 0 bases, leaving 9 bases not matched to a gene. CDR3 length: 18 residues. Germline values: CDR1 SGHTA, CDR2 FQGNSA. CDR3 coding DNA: TGTGCCAGCAGCACCACGGGACTAGCGGTACGAGCCAAAAACATTCAGTACTTC. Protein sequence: CASSTTGLAVRAKNIQYF.

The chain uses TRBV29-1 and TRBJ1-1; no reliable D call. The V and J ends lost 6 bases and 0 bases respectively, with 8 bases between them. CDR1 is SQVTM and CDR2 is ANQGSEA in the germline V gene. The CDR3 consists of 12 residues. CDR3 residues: CSVVHLNTEAFF. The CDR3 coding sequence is TGCAGCGTCGTTCACCTGAACACTGAAGCTTTCTTT.

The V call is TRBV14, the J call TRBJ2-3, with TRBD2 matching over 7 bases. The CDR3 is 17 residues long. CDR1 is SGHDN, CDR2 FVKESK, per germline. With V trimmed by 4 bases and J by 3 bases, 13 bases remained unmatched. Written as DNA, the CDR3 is TGTGCCAGCAGCCGGGGGGGAAAGCGGGGTAGAACAGATACGCAGTATTTT. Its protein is CASSRGGKRGRTDTQYF.

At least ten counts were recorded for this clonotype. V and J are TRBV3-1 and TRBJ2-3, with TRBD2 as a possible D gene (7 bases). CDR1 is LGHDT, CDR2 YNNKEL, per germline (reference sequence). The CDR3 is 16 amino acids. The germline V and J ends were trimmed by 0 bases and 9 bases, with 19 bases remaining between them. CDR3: CASSQEWGAGVETQYF. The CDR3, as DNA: TGTGCCAGCAGCCAAGAATGGGGGGCGGGAGTGGAGACGCAGTATTTT.

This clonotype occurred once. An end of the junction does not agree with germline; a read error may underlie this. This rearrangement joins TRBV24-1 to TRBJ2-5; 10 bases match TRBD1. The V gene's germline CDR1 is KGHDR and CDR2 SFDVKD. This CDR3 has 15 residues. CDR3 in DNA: TGTACCACCAGTGATGGGGGACAGGGGCGGGAGACCCAGTACTTC. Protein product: CTTSDGGQGRETQYF.

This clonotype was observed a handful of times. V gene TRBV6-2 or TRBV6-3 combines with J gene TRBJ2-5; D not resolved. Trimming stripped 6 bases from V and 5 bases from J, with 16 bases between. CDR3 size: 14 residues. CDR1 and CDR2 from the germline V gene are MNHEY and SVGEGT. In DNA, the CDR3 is TGTGCCAGCAGACTGATGTGGAGTTTCGAGACCCAGTACTTC. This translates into CASRLMWSFETQYF.

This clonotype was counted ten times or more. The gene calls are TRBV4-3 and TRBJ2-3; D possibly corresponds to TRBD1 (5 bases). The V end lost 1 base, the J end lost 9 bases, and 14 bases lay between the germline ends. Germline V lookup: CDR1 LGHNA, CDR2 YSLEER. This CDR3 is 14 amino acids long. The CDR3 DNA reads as TGCGCCAGCAGCCAAGGTGTTGGGGCCACCACGCAGTATTTT. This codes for CASSQGVGATTQYF.

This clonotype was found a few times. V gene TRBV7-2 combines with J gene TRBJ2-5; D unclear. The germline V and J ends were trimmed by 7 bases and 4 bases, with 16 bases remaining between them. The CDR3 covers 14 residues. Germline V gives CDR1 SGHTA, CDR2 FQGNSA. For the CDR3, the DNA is TGTGCCAGCACCATAAGGAAGGGCGGAGAGACCCAGTACTTC. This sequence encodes CASTIRKGGETQYF.

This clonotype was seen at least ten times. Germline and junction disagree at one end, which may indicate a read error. The CDR3 reads CASSKDRGQETQYF. CDR3 bases: TGTGCTAGCAGCAAAGACAGGGGGCAAGAGACCCAGTACTTC. The chain employs TRBV7-7 and TRBJ2-5; 9 bases line up with TRBD1. The CDR3 spans 14 residues. CDR1 and CDR2 from the germline V gene are SSHAT and FNYEAQ (reference sequence). Complete variable domain (other parts from reference TRBV7-7 and TRBJ2-5): GAGVSQSPRYKVTKRGQDVTLRCDPISSHATLYWYQQALGQGPEFLTYFNYEAQPDKSGLPSDRFSAERPEGSISTLTIQRTEQRDSAMYRCASSKDRGQETQYFGPGTRLLVL.

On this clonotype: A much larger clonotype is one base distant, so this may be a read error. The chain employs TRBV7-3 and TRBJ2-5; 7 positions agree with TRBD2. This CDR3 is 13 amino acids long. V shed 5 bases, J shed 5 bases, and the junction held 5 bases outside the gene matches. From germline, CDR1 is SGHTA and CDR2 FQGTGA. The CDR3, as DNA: TGTGCCAGCAGCGTAAGGGAGGGGGAGACCCAGTACTTC. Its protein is CASSVREGETQYF. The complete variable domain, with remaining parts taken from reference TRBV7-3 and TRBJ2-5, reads GAGVSQTPSNKVTEKGKYVELRCDPISGHTALYWYRQSLGQGPEFLIYFQGTGAADDSGLPNDRFFAVRPEGSVSTLKIQRTERGDSAVYLCASSVREGETQYFGPGTRLLVL.